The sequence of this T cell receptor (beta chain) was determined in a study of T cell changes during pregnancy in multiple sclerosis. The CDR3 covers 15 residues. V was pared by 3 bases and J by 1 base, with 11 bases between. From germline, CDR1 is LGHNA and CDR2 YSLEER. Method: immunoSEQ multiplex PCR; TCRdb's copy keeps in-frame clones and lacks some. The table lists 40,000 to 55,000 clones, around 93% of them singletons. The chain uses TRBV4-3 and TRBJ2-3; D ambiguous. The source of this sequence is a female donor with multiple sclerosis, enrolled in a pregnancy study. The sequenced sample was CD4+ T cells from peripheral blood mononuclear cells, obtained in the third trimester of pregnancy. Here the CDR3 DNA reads TGCGCCAGCAGCCATTCCTGGAGCGGCACAGATACGCAGTATTTT. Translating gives CASSHSWSGTDTQYF.